The sequence of this TCR beta chain was determined in a study of shared clonotypes between healthy human individuals. There are 14 residues in the CDR3. Germline V gene lookup returns CDR1 KGHSH and CDR2 LQKENI. The J segment lost 9 bases and the V segment lost 1 base, leaving 6 bases of the junction unmatched. Assay used: immunoSEQ multiplex PCR; TCRdb lists only in-frame clones, some missing. The repertoire has more than 2,000,000 clones, more than 80% of them found once; the top ten carry about 0.39%. Healthy adults negative for HIV, lacking recent acute infections or vaccinations, served as donors. Both subsets, CD45RA+ naive and CD45RA-negative memory, were split from the CD4+ cells.

The source of this sequence is a man aged 18 to 29 in good health. Some clones in this sample may be carry-over from other donors' samples. The chain is built from TRBV18 and TRBJ1-5; 7 positions agree with TRBD1. The source material was naive CD4+ T cells from PBMCs. The subset is: CD45RA+ positively selected. CDR3 sequence: CASSPRDSEGPQHF. The CDR3, as DNA: TGTGCCAGCTCACCACGGGACAGTGAAGGGCCCCAGCATTTT.